Included here is one T cell receptor (beta chain) sequence, with context. This specimen belongs to a study of blood T cell repertoires in COVID-19. Across the whole study: Samples representing acute and convalescent COVID-19 were sourced from the United States, Italy and Spain. PBMCs, B-cell-depleted T cells, or T cells were the source of the cDNA or gDNA that made up the material.

Seattle researchers signed up patients amid active infection and tracked them longitudinally. This CDR3 has 15 amino acids. Germline assignment: CDR1 SGHTA and CDR2 FQGNSA. The V and J ends lost 5 bases and 8 bases, in that order; junction bases with no gene match: 11. In the study's own analysis: Amplifying reference gene primers gave estimates of nucleated cell counts. Produced via immunoSEQ multiplex PCR; TCRdb's table is partial and in-frame only. Clonal size and the V and J genes are those of that table, whereas D and trimming came from the DNA. Of approximately 99,000 clones listed, 70% to 90% were seen once; the top ten hold around 2.1%.

The sequence was collected from a man aged 45-65 years with COVID-19, enrolled during active disease. The sample was peripheral blood. This rearrangement joins TRBV7-2 to TRBJ1-2; 10 bases are a match to TRBD1. The CDR3 nucleotides are TGTGCCAGCAGCCCCTCCGGGACAGGGGTCGGGGGCTACACCTTC. Its protein is CASSPSGTGVGGYTF.